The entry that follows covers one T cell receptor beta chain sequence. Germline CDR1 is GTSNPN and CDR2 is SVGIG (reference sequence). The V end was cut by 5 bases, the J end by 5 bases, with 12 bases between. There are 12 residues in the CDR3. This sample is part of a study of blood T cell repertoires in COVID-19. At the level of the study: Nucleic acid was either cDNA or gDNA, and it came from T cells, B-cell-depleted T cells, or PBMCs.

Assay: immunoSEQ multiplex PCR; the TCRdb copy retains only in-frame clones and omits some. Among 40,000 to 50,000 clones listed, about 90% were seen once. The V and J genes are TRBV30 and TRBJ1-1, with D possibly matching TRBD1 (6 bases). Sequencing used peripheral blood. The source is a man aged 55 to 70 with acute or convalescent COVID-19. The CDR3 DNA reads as TGTGCCTGGCAGGGGAAGGGGACTGAAGCTTTCTTT. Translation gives CAWQGKGTEAFF.